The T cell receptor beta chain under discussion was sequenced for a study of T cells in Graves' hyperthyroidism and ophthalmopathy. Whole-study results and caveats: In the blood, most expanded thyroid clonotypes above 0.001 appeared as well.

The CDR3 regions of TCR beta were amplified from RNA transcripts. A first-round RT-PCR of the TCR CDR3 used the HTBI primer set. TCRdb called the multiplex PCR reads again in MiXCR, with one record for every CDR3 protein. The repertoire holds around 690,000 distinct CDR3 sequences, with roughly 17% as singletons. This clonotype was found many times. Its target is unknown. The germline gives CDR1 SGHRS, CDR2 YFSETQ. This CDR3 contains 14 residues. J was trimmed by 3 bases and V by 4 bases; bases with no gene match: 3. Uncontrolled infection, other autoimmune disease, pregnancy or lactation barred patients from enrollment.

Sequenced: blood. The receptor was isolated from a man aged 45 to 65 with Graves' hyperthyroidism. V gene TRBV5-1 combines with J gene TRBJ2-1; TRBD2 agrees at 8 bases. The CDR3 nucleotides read TGCGCCAGCAGCAAGACTAGCGTCTACAATGAGCAGTTCTTC. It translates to CASSKTSVYNEQFF. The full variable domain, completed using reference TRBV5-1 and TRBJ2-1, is KAGVTQTPRYLIKTRGQQVTLSCSPISGHRSVSWYQQTPGQGLQFLFEYFSETQRNKGNFPGRFSGRQFSNSRSEMNVSTLELGDSALYLCASSKTSVYNEQFFGPGTRLTVL.